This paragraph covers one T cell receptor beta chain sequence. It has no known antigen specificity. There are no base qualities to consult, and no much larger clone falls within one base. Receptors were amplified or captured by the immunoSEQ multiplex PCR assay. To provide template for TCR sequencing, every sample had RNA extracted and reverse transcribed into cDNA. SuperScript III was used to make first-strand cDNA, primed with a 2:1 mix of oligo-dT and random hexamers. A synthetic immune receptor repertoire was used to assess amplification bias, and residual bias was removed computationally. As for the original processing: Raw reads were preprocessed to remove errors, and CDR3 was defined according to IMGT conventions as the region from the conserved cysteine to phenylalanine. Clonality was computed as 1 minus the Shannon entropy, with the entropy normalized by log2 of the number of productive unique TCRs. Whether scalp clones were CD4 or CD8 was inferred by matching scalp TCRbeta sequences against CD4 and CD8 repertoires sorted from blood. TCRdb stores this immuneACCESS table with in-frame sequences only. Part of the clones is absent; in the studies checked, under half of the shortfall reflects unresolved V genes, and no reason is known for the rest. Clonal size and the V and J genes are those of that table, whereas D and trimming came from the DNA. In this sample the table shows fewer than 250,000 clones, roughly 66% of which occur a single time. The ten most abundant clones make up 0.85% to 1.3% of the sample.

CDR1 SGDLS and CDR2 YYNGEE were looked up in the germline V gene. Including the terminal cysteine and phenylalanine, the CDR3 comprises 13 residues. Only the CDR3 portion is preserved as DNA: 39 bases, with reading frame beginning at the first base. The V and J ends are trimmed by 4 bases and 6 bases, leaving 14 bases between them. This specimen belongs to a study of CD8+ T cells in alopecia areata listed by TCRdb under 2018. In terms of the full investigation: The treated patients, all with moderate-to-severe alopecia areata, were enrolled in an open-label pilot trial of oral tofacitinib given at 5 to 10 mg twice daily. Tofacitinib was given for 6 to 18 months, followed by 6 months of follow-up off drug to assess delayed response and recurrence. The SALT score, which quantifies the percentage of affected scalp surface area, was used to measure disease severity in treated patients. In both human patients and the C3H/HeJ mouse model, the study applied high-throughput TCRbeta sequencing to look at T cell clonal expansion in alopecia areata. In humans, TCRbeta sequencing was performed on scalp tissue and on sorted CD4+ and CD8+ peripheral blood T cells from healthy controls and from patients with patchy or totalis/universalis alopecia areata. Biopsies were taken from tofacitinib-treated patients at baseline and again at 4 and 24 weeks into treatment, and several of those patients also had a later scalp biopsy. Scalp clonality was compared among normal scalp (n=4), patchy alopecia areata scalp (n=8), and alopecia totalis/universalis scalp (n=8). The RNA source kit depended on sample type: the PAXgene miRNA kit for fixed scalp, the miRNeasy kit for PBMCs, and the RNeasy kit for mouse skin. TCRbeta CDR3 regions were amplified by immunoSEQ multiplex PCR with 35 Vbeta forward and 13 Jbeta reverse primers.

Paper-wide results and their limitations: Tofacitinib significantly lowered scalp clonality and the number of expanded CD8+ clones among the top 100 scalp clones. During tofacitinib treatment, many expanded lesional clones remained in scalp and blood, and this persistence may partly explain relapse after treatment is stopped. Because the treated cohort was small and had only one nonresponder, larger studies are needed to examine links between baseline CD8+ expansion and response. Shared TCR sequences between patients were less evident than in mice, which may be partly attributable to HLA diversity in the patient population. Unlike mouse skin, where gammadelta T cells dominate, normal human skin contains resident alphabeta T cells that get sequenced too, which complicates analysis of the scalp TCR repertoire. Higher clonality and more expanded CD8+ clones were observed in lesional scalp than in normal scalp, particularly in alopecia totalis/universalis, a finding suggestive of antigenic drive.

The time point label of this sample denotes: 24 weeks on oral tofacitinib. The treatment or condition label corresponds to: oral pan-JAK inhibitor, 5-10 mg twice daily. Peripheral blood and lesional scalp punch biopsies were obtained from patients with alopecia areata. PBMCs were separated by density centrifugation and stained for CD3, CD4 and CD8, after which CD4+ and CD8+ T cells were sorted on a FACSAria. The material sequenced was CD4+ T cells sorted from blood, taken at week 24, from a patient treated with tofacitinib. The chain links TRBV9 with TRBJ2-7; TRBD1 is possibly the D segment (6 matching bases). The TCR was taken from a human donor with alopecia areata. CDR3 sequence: CASSPERGSEQYF. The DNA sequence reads TGTGCCAGCAGCCCCGAAAGGGGGAGCGAGCAGTACTTC.